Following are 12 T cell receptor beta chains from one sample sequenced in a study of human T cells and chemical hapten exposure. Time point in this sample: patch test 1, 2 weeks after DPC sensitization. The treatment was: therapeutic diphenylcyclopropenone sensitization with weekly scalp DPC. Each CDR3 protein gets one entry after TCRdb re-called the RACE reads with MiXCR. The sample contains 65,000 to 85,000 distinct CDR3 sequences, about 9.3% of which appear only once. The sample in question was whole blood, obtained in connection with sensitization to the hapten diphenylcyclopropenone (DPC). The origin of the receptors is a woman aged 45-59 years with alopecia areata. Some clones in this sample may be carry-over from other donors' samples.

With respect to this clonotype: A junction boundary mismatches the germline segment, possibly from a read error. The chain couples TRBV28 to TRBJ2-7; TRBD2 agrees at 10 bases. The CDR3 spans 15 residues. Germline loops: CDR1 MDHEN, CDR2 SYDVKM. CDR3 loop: CASSLSGRAFGGMHF. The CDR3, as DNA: TGTGCCAGCAGTTTGAGCGGGAGGGCCTTTGGAGGGATGCACTTC.

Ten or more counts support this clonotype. This CDR3 is CASSLGGNVDTQYF. DNA of the CDR3: TGTGCCAGCAGCTTGGGGGGTAACGTAGATACGCAGTATTTT. The V gene is TRBV11-2, the J gene TRBJ2-3; a possible D gene is TRBD2 (6 bases). The CDR3 contains 14 residues. The germline CDR1 and CDR2 sequences are SGHAT and FQNNGV. V lost 3 bases and J 5 bases, leaving 12 bases between the germline ends.

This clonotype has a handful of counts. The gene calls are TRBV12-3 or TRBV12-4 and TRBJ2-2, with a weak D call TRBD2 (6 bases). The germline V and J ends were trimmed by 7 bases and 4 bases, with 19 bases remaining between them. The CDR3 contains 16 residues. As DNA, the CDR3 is TGTGCCAGCAAGTTGGGGACTTATCTCGTCACCGGGGAGCTGTTTTTT. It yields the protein CASKLGTYLVTGELFF.

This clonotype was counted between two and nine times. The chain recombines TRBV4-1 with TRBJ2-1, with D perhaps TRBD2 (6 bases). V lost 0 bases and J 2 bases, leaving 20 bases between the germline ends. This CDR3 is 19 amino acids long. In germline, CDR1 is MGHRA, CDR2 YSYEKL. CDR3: CASSQDLEDISGPYNEQFF. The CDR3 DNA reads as TGCGCCAGCAGCCAAGATCTTGAGGATATTAGCGGACCCTACAATGAGCAGTTCTTC.

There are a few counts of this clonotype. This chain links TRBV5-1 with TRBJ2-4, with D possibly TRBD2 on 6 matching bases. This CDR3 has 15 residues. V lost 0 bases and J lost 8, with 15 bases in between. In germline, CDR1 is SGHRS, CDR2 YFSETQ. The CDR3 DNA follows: TGCGCCAGCAGCTTGGTGGGGAAAGGGGAGGACATTCAGTACTTC. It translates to CASSLVGKGEDIQYF. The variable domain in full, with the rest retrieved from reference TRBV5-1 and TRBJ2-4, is KAGVTQTPRYLIKTRGQQVTLSCSPISGHRSVSWYQQTPGQGLQFLFEYFSETQRNKGNFPGRFSGRQFSNSRSEMNVSTLELGDSALYLCASSLVGKGEDIQYFGAGTRLSVL.

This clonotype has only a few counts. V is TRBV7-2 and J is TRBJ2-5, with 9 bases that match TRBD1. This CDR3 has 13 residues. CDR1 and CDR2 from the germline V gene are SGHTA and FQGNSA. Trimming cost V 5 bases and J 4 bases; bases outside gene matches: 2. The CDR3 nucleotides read TGTGCCAGCAGCCGACAGGGGGGAGAGACCCAGTACTTC. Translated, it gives CASSRQGGETQYF.

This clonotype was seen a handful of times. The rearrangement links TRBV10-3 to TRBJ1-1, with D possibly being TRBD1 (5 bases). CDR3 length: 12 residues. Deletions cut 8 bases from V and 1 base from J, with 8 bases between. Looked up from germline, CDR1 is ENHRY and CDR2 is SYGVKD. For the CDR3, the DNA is TGTGCCATCGGACATACGAACACTGAAGCTTTCTTT. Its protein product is CAIGHTNTEAFF.

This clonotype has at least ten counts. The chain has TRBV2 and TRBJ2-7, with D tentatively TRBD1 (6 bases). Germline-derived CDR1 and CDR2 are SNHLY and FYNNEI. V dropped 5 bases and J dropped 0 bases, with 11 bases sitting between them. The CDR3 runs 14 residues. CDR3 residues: CASSTGPPSYEQYF. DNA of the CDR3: TGTGCCAGCAGTACAGGGCCACCCTCCTACGAGCAGTACTTC.

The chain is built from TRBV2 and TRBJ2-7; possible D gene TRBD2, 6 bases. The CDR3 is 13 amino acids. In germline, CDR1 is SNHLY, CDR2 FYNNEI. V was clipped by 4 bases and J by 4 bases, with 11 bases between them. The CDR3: CASSVLSGYEQYF. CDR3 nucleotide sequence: TGTGCCAGCAGTGTGCTTAGCGGTTACGAGCAGTACTTC. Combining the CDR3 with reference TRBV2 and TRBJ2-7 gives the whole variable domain EPEVTQTPSHQVTQMGQEVILRCVPISNHLYFYWYRQILGQKVEFLVSFYNNEISEKSEIFDDQFSVERPDGSNFTLKIRSTKLEDSAMYFCASSVLSGYEQYFGPGTRLTVT.

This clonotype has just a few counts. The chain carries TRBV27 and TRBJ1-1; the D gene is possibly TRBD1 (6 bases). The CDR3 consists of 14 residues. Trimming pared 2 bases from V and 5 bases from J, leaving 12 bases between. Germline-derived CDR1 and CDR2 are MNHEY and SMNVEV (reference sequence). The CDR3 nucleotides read TGTGCCAGCAGTTTAACGCGGGGGCAGACTGAAGCTTTCTTT. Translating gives CASSLTRGQTEAFF.

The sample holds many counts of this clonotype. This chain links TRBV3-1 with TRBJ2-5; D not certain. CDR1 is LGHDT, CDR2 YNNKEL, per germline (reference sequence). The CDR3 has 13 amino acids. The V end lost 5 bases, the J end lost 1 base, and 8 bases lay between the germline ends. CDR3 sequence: CASSIGLQETQYF. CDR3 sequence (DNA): TGTGCCAGCAGCATTGGGCTCCAAGAGACCCAGTACTTC.

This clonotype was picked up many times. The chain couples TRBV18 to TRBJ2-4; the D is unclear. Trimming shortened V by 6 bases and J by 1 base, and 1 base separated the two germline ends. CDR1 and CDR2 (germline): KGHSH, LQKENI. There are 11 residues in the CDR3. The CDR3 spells CASSAKNIQYF. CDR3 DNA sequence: TGTGCCAGCTCCGCCAAAAACATTCAGTACTTC.